Listed here are 13 T cell receptor beta chains from one sample, sequenced in a study of blood T cells in healthy people across ages. Alongside a J-beta primer mix, a sample-barcoded 5' primer served in a second PCR lasting roughly 7 to 11 cycles. TCRdb ran MiXCR on the 5' RACE reads and lists one entry per CDR3 protein. The sample yields approximately 1.5 million distinct CDR3 sequences, less than 45% seen once. The sequencing input was blood. The receptor source for this set is a woman between 18 and 29 years old in good health.

The J gene is TRBJ2-7, the V gene TRBV7-3; the match to TRBD2 covers 14 bases. CDR1 and CDR2 (germline): SGHTA, FQGTGA. The ends lost 5 bases at V and 7 bases at J; junction bases unmatched: 7. CDR3 length equals 15 residues. The CDR3 bases are TGTGCCAGCAGCCAGGGACTAGCGGGAGAAAGTGAGCAGTACTTC. Its translation is CASSQGLAGESEQYF.

This clonotype was found a few times. The chain links TRBV4-3 to TRBJ1-2; D gene uncertain. This CDR3 has 15 amino acids. The V and J ends lost 0 bases and 5 bases respectively, with 13 bases between them. From germline, CDR1 is LGHNA and CDR2 YSLEER. Written as DNA, the CDR3 is TGCGCCAGCAGCCAAGATGCGGAGGGCAAGTATGGCTACACCTTC. It translates to CASSQDAEGKYGYTF.

J is TRBJ2-4 and V is TRBV12-3 or TRBV12-4; TRBD2 aligns across 15 bases. V gave up 3 bases and J gave up 13 bases; unmatched junction bases: 10. The length of the CDR3 is 16 residues. The CDR3 DNA reads as TGTGCCAGCAGTTTGTCCTGGGGACTAGCGGGAGGAGAGCAGTACTTC. It codes for CASSLSWGLAGGEQYF.

This clonotype was detected a few times. The rearrangement uses TRBV4-1 and TRBJ2-7; D gene unclear. V was trimmed by 3 bases and J by 2 bases, leaving 14 bases between them. The CDR3 consists of 15 residues. Germline CDR1 and CDR2: MGHRA and YSYEKL. The DNA for the CDR3 is TGCGCCAGCAGCCAGAGACACAACACCCCCTACGAGCAGTACTTC. Translating it yields CASSQRHNTPYEQYF.

The J gene is TRBJ2-1, the V gene TRBV20-1; TRBD2 agrees at 12 bases. V was clipped by 0 bases and J by 3 bases; unmatched bases: 3. Germline V lookup: CDR1 DFQATT, CDR2 SNEGSKA (reference sequence). The CDR3 sequence is 16 residues long. The CDR3 reads CSARDRTSGNYNEQFF. The CDR3 region has the DNA TGCAGTGCTAGAGATAGGACTAGCGGGAACTACAATGAGCAGTTCTTC.

In its sample, this clonotype was seen a few times. This chain connects TRBV25-1 to TRBJ2-1, with a weak D call TRBD2 (7 bases). The CDR3 covers 16 residues. The germline V and J ends were trimmed by 3 bases and 2 bases, with 14 bases remaining between them. The germline V gene encodes CDR1 MGHDK and CDR2 SYGVNS. The CDR3 is CASSDRGARTYNEQFF. The CDR3 DNA reads TGTGCCAGCAGTGACCGGGGGGCCCGCACCTACAATGAGCAGTTCTTC.

This clonotype was observed a handful of times. This rearrangement joins TRBV7-3 to TRBJ1-4; D remains ambiguous. Trimming shortened V by 6 bases and J by 0 bases, and 11 bases separated the two germline ends. The germline V gene has CDR1 SGHTA and CDR2 FQGTGA. The CDR3 extends over 15 amino acids. CDR3 nucleotides: TGTGCCAGCAGGACCCAATCCGCAACTAATGAAAAACTGTTTTTT. Translating it yields CASRTQSATNEKLFF.

The rearrangement joins TRBV4-2 to TRBJ2-1; 7 bases are shared with TRBD1. Trimming removed 4 bases from V and 10 bases from J; junction bases left unmatched: 10. The CDR3 is made up of 14 amino acids. Germline values: CDR1 LGHNA, CDR2 YNFKEQ. CDR3 amino acids: CASSPGGQQYEQFF. The CDR3 coding sequence is TGTGCCAGCAGCCCAGGGGGACAGCAGTACGAGCAGTTCTTC.

This clonotype was detected ten times or more. J is TRBJ2-3 and V is TRBV6-4, with 8 bases identical to TRBD2. The CDR3 runs 15 residues. CDR1 and CDR2 (germline): MRHNA, SNTAGT. Losses at the gene ends were 0 bases for V and 1 base for J; bases not matched to a gene: 0. The CDR3 nucleotides are TGTGCCAGCAGTGACTCGCGGGGGGGCACAGATACGCAGTATTTT. It specifies CASSDSRGGTDTQYF.

J is TRBJ2-3 and V is TRBV15; 11 bases fit TRBD2. The junction had 17 bases not matched to a gene; V was cut back by 6 bases and J by 0 bases. The V gene's germline CDR1 is LNHNV and CDR2 YYDKDF (reference sequence). The CDR3 extends over 20 amino acids. CDR3: CATSRPGTSGGGPSTDTQYF. DNA for the CDR3: TGTGCCACCAGTCGCCCGGGGACTAGCGGAGGAGGGCCTAGCACAGATACGCAGTATTTT.

This clonotype appeared many times. For the CDR3, the DNA is TGTGCCAGCAGCAAGGGACAAAACACTGAAGCTTTCTTT. Its translation is CASSKGQNTEAFF. The chain joins TRBV12-3 or TRBV12-4 to TRBJ1-1, with D maybe TRBD1 (6 bases). With 6 bases removed from V and 2 bases from J, the gap between germline ends came to 10 bases. The CDR3 runs to 13 residues.

The V gene is TRBV7-9, the J gene TRBJ2-1; 12 bases line up with TRBD2. Germline CDR1 and CDR2: SEHNR and FQNEAQ (reference sequence). CDR3 length equals 16 residues. V dropped 5 bases and J dropped 2; count of bases not matched to a gene: 4. CDR3 sequence: CASSPTSGSTYNEQFF. In DNA, the CDR3 is TGTGCCAGCAGCCCGACTAGCGGGAGTACCTACAATGAGCAGTTCTTC.

The table lists this clonotype with many counts. The chain uses TRBV12-3 or TRBV12-4 and TRBJ1-5, with D hard to call. With 3 bases removed from V and 0 bases from J, the gap between germline ends came to 6 bases. The CDR3 is 14 amino acids. CDR3 in amino acids: CASSLASSNQPQHF. CDR3 nucleotide sequence: TGTGCCAGCAGTTTGGCGAGTAGCAATCAGCCCCAGCATTTT.